This T cell receptor (beta chain) was identified in a study of blood T cell repertoires in COVID-19. Sequenced by immunoSEQ multiplex PCR; TCRdb stores in-frame clones only, minus some. The top ten clones hold roughly 3% of a sample with 360,000 or so clones, roughly 87% of them seen once. Comment on this clone: The sample holds other DNA sequences that translate to the same CDR3.

The V end was cut by 0 bases, the J end by 0 bases, with 11 bases between. Per the germline V gene, CDR1 is SGHRS and CDR2 is YFSETQ. The CDR3 length is 16 residues. Cohort 3 donors were reported recovered after two negative PCRs, clearance, or symptom resolution. The TCR originated in a woman between 25 and 40 years old who had recovered from COVID-19. Sequenced material: PBMCs or T cells enriched from blood (not recorded which). This rearrangement joins TRBV5-1 to TRBJ2-3; D possibly corresponds to TRBD2 (6 bases). The DNA of the CDR3 is TGCGCCAGCAGCTTGGGGCTAGCGATAAGCACAGATACGCAGTATTTT. This codes for CASSLGLAISTDTQYF.